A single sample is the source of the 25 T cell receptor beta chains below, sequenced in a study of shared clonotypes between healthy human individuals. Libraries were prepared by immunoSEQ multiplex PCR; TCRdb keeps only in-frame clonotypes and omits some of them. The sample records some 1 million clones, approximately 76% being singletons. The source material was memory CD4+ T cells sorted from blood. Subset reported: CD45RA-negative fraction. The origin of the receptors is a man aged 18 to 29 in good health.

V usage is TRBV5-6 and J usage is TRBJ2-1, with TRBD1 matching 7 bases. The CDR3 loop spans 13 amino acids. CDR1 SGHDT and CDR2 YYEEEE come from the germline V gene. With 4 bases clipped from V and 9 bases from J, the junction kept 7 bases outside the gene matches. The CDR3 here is CASSPPDRSEQFF. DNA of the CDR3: TGTGCCAGCAGCCCCCCGGACAGGTCTGAGCAGTTCTTC.

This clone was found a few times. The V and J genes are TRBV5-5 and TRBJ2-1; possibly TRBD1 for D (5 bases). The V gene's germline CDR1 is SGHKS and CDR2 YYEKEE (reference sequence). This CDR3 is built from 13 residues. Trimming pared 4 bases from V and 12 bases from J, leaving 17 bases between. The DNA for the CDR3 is TGTGCCAGCAGCCCGCACACGGACACCTCGCAGTTCTTC. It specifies CASSPHTDTSQFF.

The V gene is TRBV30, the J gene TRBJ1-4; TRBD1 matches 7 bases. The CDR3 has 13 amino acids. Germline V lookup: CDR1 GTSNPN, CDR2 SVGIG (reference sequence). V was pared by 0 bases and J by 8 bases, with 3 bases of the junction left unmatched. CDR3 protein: CAWSVNRGEKLFF. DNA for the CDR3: TGTGCCTGGAGTGTTAACAGGGGCGAAAAACTGTTTTTT.

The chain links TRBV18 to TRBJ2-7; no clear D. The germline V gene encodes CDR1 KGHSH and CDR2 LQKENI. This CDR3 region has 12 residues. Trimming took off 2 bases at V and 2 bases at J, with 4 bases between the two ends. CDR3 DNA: TGTGCCAGCTCACCATCAACCTACGAGCAGTACTTC. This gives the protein CASSPSTYEQYF.

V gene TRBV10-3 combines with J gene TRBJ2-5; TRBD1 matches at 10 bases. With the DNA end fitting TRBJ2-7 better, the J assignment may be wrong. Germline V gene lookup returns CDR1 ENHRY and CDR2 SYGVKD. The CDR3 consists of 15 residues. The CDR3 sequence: CAISELGQGGHEQYF. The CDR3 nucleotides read TGTGCCATCAGTGAGTTAGGACAGGGGGGCCACGAGCAGTACTTC.

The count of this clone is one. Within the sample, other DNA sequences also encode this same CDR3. CDR3 DNA: TGTGCCAGCACCCGGGGAGGCGAAGAGACCCAGTACTTC. Translation gives CASTRGGEETQYF. The chain combines TRBV2 with TRBJ2-5, with D maybe TRBD2 (6 bases). CDR3 length: 13 residues. V was trimmed by 7 bases and J by 3 bases, leaving 12 bases between them. CDR1 is SNHLY, CDR2 FYNNEI, per germline.

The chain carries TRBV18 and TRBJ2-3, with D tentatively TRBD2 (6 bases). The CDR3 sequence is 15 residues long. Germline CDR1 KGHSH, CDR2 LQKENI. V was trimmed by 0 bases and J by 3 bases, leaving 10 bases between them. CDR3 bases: TGTGCCAGCTCACCACCTGGGAGGAAGACAGATACGCAGTATTTT. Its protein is CASSPPGRKTDTQYF.

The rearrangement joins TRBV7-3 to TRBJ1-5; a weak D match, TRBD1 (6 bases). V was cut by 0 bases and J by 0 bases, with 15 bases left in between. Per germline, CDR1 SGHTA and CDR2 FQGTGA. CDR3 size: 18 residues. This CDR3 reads CASSLTKQGPYSNQPQHF. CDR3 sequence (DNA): TGTGCCAGCAGCTTAACGAAGCAGGGGCCATATAGCAATCAGCCCCAGCATTTT.

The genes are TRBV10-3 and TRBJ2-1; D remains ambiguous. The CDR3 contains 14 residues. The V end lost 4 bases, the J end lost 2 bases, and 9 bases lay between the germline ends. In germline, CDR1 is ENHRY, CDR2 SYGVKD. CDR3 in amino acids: CAISGDGAYNEQFF. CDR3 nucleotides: TGTGCCATCAGTGGTGACGGAGCCTACAATGAGCAGTTCTTC.

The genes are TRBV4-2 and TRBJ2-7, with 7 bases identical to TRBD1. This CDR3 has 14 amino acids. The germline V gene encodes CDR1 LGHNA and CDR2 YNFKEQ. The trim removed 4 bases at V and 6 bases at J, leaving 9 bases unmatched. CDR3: CASSRSSTGSEQYF. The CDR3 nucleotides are TGTGCCAGCAGCCGATCCTCGACAGGGTCCGAGCAGTACTTC.

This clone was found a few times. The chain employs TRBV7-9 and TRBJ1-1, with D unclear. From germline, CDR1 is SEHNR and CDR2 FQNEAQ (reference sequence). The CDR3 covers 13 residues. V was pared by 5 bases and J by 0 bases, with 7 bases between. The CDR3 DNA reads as TGTGCCAGCAGCCCCACTATGAACACTGAAGCTTTCTTT. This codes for CASSPTMNTEAFF.

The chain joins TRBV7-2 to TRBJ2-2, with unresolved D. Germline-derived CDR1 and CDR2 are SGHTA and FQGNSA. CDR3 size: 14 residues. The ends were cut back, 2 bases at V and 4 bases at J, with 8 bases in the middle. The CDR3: CASSLLAGTGELFF. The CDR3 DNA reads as TGTGCCAGCAGCTTACTTGCAGGCACCGGGGAGCTGTTTTTT.

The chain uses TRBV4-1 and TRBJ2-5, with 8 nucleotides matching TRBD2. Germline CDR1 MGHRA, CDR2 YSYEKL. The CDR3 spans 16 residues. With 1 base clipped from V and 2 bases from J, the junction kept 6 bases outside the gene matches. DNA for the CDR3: TGCGCCAGCAGCCAAGGCCCCCTAGCGGGTCAAGAGACCCAGTACTTC. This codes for CASSQGPLAGQETQYF.

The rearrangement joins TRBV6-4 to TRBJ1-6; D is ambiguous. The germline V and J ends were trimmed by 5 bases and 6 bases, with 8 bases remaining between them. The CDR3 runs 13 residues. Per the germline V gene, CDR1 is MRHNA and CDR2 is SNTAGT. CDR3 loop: CASSIGGNSPLHF. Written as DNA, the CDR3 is TGTGCCAGCAGTATCGGCGGTAATTCACCCCTCCACTTT.

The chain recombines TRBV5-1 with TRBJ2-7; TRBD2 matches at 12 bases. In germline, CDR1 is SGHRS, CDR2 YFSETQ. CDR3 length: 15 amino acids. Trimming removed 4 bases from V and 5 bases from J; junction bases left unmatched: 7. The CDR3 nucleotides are TGCGCCAGCAGCCCGACTAGCGGGAGCGTACACGAGCAGTACTTC. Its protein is CASSPTSGSVHEQYF.

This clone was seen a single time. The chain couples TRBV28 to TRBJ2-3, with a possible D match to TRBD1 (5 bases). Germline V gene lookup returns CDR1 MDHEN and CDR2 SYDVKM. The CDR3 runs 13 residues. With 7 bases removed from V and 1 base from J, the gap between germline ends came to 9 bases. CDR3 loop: CASIQGGTDTQYF. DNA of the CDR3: TGTGCCAGCATTCAAGGGGGCACAGATACGCAGTATTTT.

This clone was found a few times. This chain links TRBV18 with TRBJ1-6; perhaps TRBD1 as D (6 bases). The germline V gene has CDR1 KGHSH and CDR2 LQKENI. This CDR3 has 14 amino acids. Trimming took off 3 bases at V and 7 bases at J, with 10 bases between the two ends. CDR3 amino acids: CASSPSGQNSPLHF. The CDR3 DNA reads TGTGCCAGCTCACCGTCGGGACAAAATTCACCCCTCCACTTT.

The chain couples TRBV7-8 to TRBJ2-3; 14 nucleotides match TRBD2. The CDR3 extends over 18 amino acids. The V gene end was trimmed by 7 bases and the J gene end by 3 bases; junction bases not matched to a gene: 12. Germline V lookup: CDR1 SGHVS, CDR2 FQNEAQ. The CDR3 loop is CASTRMPTSGRGTDTQYF. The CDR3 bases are TGTGCCAGCACCCGAATGCCGACTAGCGGGAGGGGTACAGATACGCAGTATTTT.

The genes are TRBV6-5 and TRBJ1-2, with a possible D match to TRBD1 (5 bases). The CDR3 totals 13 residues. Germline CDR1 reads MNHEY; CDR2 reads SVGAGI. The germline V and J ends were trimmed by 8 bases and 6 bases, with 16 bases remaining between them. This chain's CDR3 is CASRSGGRNGYTF. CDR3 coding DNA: TGTGCCAGCCGAAGTGGGGGGAGAAATGGCTACACCTTC.

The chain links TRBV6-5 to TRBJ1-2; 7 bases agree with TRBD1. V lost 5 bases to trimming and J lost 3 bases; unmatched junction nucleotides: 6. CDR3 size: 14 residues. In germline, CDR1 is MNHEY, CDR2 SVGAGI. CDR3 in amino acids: CASSQTGTDYGYTF. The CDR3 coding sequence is TGTGCCAGCAGTCAGACCGGGACAGACTATGGCTACACCTTC.

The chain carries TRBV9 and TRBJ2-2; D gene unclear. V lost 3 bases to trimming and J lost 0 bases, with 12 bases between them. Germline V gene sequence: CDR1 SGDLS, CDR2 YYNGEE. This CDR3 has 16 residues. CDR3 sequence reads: CASSARAPPNTGELFF. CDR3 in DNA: TGTGCCAGCAGCGCGAGAGCCCCGCCGAACACCGGGGAGCTGTTTTTT.

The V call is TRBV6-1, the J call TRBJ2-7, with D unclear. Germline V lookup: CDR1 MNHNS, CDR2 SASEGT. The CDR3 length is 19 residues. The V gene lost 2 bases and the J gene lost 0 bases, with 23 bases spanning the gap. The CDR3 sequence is CASSENVQAGVGSSYEQYF. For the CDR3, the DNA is TGTGCCAGCAGTGAAAACGTCCAAGCAGGAGTCGGAAGCTCCTACGAGCAGTACTTC.

CDR3 coding DNA: TGTGCCAGCAGCCCGGGACTAGAAGAGACCCAGTACTTC. Translated, it gives CASSPGLEETQYF. V gene TRBV2 combines with J gene TRBJ2-5, with 8 bases that match TRBD2. Germline V gene sequence: CDR1 SNHLY, CDR2 FYNNEI. The length of the CDR3 is 13 residues. Trimming took 6 bases from V and 3 from J; bases not matched to a gene: 3. The full variable domain, in which reference TRBV2 and TRBJ2-5 provide the parts outside the CDR3, is EPEVTQTPSHQVTQMGQEVILRCVPISNHLYFYWYRQILGQKVEFLVSFYNNEISEKSEIFDDQFSVERPDGSNFTLKIRSTKLEDSAMYFCASSPGLEETQYFGPGTRLLVL.

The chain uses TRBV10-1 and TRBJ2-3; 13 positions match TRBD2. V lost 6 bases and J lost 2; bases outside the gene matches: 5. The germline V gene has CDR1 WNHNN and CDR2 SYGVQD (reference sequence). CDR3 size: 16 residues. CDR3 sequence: CASSQGLAGYTDTQYF. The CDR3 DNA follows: TGCGCCAGCAGCCAGGGACTAGCGGGGTACACAGATACGCAGTATTTT.

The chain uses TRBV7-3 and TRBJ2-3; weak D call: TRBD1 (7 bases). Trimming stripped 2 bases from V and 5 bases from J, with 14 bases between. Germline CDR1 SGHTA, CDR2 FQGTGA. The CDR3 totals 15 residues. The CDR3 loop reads CASSLLGGGVDTQYF. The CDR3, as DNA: TGTGCCAGCAGCTTATTAGGGGGCGGGGTAGATACGCAGTATTTT.